Shown below are 29 T cell receptor beta chains from a single sample sequenced in a study of T cell repertoires in cytomegalovirus infection. TCRdb re-called the reads with MiXCR, one entry per CDR3 protein. The data hold 250,000 to 300,000 distinct CDR3 sequences, with around 20% observed a single time. These receptors' antigens are unknown. Specimen: cultured PBMCs, collected from culture after CMV antigen stimulation. Receptors were obtained from a human donor in good health (CMV status not recorded). Some clones in this sample may be carry-over from other donors' samples.

This clonotype was observed a few times. V is TRBV6-2 or TRBV6-3 and J is TRBJ2-1, with no clear D. CDR3 length: 18 amino acids. CDR1 MNHEY and CDR2 SVGEGT come from the germline V gene. Trimming stripped 5 bases from V and 1 base from J, with 21 bases between. The CDR3 coding sequence is TGTGCCAGCAGTAGAACAATAACCCCCCTTGGGTCCTACAATGAGCAGTTCTTC. It is translated as CASSRTITPLGSYNEQFF.

The chain recombines TRBV19 with TRBJ2-1, with 10 bases that match TRBD1. Trimming took 3 bases from V and 4 from J; bases not matched to a gene: 6. There are 16 residues in the CDR3. Germline lookup yields CDR1 LNHDA and CDR2 SQIVND (reference sequence). This CDR3 is CASSISGQGEYNEQFF. Here the CDR3 DNA reads TGTGCCAGTAGTATCTCAGGACAGGGGGAATACAATGAGCAGTTCTTC. The full variable domain, rest sourced from reference TRBV19 and TRBJ2-1, is DGGITQSPKYLFRKEGQNVTLSCEQNLNHDAMYWYRQDPGQGLRLIYYSQIVNDFQKGDIAEGYSVSREKKESFPLTVTSAQKNPTAFYLCASSISGQGEYNEQFFGPGTRLTVL.

This chain links TRBV7-2 with TRBJ1-1, with 8 positions matching TRBD1. Trimming took 5 bases from V and 3 from J; bases not matched to a gene: 5. Germline assignment: CDR1 SGHTA and CDR2 FQGNSA. The CDR3 covers 14 residues. The CDR3 loop reads CASSNNRGDTEAFF. For the CDR3, the DNA is TGTGCCAGCAGCAATAACAGGGGGGACACTGAAGCTTTCTTT.

This clonotype was seen ten or more times. The chain uses TRBV7-8 and TRBJ1-1; 8 nucleotides match TRBD1. This CDR3 is built from 15 residues. Looked up from germline, CDR1 is SGHVS and CDR2 is FQNEAQ. Losses at the gene ends were 11 bases for V and 5 bases for J; bases not matched to a gene: 16. CDR3 DNA sequence: TGTGCCTCCTGGAAACAGGGGGGCGAAGGTACTGAAGCTTTCTTT. This translates into CASWKQGGEGTEAFF.

This clonotype ranks as medium-sized. The V and J genes are TRBV12-3 or TRBV12-4 and TRBJ1-6; D is ambiguous. Trimming left V 4 bases short and J 0 bases short, with 13 bases between. The length of the CDR3 is 17 residues. CDR3 protein: CASSSGPLSSYNSPLHF. Here the CDR3 DNA reads TGTGCCAGCAGTTCTGGGCCTTTGAGCTCCTATAATTCACCCCTCCACTTT.

The table lists this clonotype with a few counts. The CDR3, as DNA: TGTGCCACCAGCCCCTTAAGGGACAGGGGGCTGCTTGAAGCTTTCTTT. This encodes CATSPLRDRGLLEAFF. The chain couples TRBV15 to TRBJ1-1; 12 bases fit TRBD1. V was pared by 5 bases and J by 7 bases, with 11 bases of the junction left unmatched. The V gene's germline CDR1 is LNHNV and CDR2 YYDKDF (reference sequence). The CDR3 runs to 16 residues. Filled out from reference TRBV15 and TRBJ1-1, the complete variable domain reads DAMVIQNPRYQVTQFGKPVTLSCSQTLNHNVMYWYQQKSSQAPKLLFHYYDKDFNNEADTPDNFQSRRPNTSFCFLDIRSPGLGDTAMYLCATSPLRDRGLLEAFFGQGTRLTVV.

The table lists this clonotype with many counts. This chain joins TRBV7-2 and TRBJ2-3; TRBD2 matches at 11 bases. This CDR3 is 16 amino acids long. Germline assignment: CDR1 SGHTA and CDR2 FQGNSA. With V trimmed by 5 bases and J by 7 bases, 11 bases remained unmatched. The CDR3 protein is CASSTSSGRRPNTQYF. In DNA, the CDR3 is TGTGCCAGCAGCACATCTAGCGGGAGGAGGCCGAATACGCAGTATTTT. Using reference TRBV7-2 and TRBJ2-3 for the parts outside the CDR3, the full variable domain is GAGVSQSPSNKVTEKGKDVELRCDPISGHTALYWYRQSLGQGLEFLIYFQGNSAPDKSGLPSDRFSAERTGGSVSTLTIQRTQQEDSAVYLCASSTSSGRRPNTQYFGPGTRLTVL.

This clonotype has a count of ten or more. CDR3 nucleotides: TGTGCCAGCAGCGAGAGCTTCACCTACAATGAGCAGTTCTTC. Translated: CASSESFTYNEQFF. The chain joins TRBV7-2 to TRBJ2-1, with D unresolved. In germline, CDR1 is SGHTA, CDR2 FQGNSA. The CDR3 is 14 residues long. The V and J ends lost 5 bases and 2 bases respectively, with 10 bases between them.

The rearrangement joins TRBV7-8 to TRBJ2-3; D possibly matches TRBD1 or TRBD2 (6 bases each). Germline-derived CDR1 and CDR2 are SGHVS and FQNEAQ. Trimming stripped 7 bases from V and 8 bases from J, with 19 bases between. This CDR3 has 14 amino acids. The CDR3 DNA follows: TGTGCCAGCACCCTCGGGACTGGCAGGGGTACGCAGTATTTT. This translates into CASTLGTGRGTQYF.

This clonotype was detected many times. The genes are TRBV7-9 and TRBJ2-1; D possibly corresponds to TRBD2 (6 bases). The CDR3 is made up of 13 amino acids. V was clipped by 0 bases and J by 8 bases, with 8 bases between them. CDR1 and CDR2 from the germline V gene are SEHNR and FQNEAQ (reference sequence). The CDR3 DNA reads TGTGCCAGCAGCTTAGCGGGAGGAGATGAGCAGTTCTTC. This encodes CASSLAGGDEQFF.

This clonotype came up a few times. The gene calls are TRBV15 and TRBJ1-1, with a possible D match to TRBD1 (5 bases). This CDR3 comprises 16 residues. From germline, CDR1 is LNHNV and CDR2 YYDKDF (reference sequence). Trimming took off 3 bases at V and 4 bases at J, with 18 bases between the two ends. This CDR3 reads CATSRAWGQGSTEAFF. The CDR3 DNA reads TGTGCCACCAGCAGGGCCTGGGGCCAGGGAAGCACTGAAGCTTTCTTT. The variable domain in full, with the rest retrieved from reference TRBV15 and TRBJ1-1, is DAMVIQNPRYQVTQFGKPVTLSCSQTLNHNVMYWYQQKSSQAPKLLFHYYDKDFNNEADTPDNFQSRRPNTSFCFLDIRSPGLGDTAMYLCATSRAWGQGSTEAFFGQGTRLTVV.

This clonotype has more than one count but fewer than ten. This chain uses TRBV5-4 with TRBJ2-3; D may be TRBD2 (5 bases). Germline values: CDR1 SGHNT, CDR2 YYREEE (reference sequence). Between the trimmed V and J ends, which lost 4 bases and 6 bases, there was a span of 24 bases. This CDR3 has 17 amino acids. CDR3 protein: CASSPSTGIGLSDTQYF. Here the CDR3 DNA reads TGTGCCAGCAGCCCCTCGACCGGGATTGGGTTATCGGATACGCAGTATTTT. Full variable domain (rest looked up from reference TRBV5-4 and TRBJ2-3): ETGVTQSPTHLIKTRGQQVTLRCSSQSGHNTVSWYQQALGQGPQFIFQYYREEENGRGNFPPRFSGLQFPNYSSELNVNALELDDSALYLCASSPSTGIGLSDTQYFGPGTRLTVL.

The chain recombines TRBV4-1 with TRBJ2-1; tentative D call: TRBD2 (6 bases). The CDR3 is made up of 14 amino acids. Germline V lookup: CDR1 MGHRA, CDR2 YSYEKL. Trimming cost V 0 bases and J 6 bases, with 9 bases left between them. The CDR3 protein is CASSQEGGGNEQFF. DNA of the CDR3: TGCGCCAGCAGCCAAGAGGGAGGTGGCAATGAGCAGTTCTTC.

This clonotype has just a few counts. This rearrangement joins TRBV4-3 to TRBJ1-2; D not certain. Germline V gives CDR1 LGHNA, CDR2 YSLEER. V was clipped by 1 base and J by 2 bases, with 17 bases between them. This CDR3 spans 17 amino acids. The CDR3 reads CASSQGVKNSVNYGYTF. CDR3 nucleotides: TGCGCCAGCAGCCAAGGGGTGAAAAACAGTGTGAACTATGGCTACACCTTC.

This clonotype occurred a few times. The chain carries TRBV12-5 and TRBJ1-2, with TRBD1 matching 7 bases. The CDR3 is 14 amino acids. Germline assignment: CDR1 LGHNT and CDR2 FRNRAP. The ends lost 5 bases at V and 8 bases at J; junction bases unmatched: 11. The CDR3 coding sequence is TGTGCTAGTGGTGGAAACCGGGACAGAAGCGGCTACACCTTC. This codes for CASGGNRDRSGYTF.

This clonotype was observed a few times. The J gene is TRBJ2-2, the V gene TRBV20-1; D is unresolved. This CDR3 comprises 17 residues. The V gene lost 2 bases and the J gene lost 0 bases, with 16 bases spanning the gap. CDR1 and CDR2 (germline): DFQATT, SNEGSKA (reference sequence). Here the CDR3 reads CSARPPLVTSNTGELFF. The CDR3 region has the DNA TGCAGTGCTAGACCCCCCCTAGTGACCTCGAACACCGGGGAGCTGTTTTTT.

A word on this clonotype: A much larger clone sits a single nucleotide away, making a read error possible. The chain employs TRBV12-3 or TRBV12-4 and TRBJ2-5; 7 positions match TRBD1. This CDR3 spans 16 amino acids. V shed 2 bases and J 1 base; nucleotides not matched to a gene: 7. CDR3 sequence (DNA): TGTGCCAGCAGTTTAATGGGACAGAGCCCCCAAGAGACCCAGTACTTC. This gives the protein CASSLMGQSPQETQYF.

V usage is TRBV6-5 and J usage is TRBJ2-1, with 7 nucleotides matching TRBD2. The V gene's germline CDR1 is MNHEY and CDR2 SVGAGI. Trimming took 4 bases from V and 2 from J; bases not matched to a gene: 5. The CDR3 covers 15 residues. For the CDR3, the DNA is TGTGCCAGCAGTTCTGGCGGGAGTACCTACAATGAGCAGTTCTTC. Amino acids: CASSSGGSTYNEQFF.

This clonotype has at least ten counts. CDR3 in DNA: TGTGCCAGCAGCACCCGTACGACAGGGAAGTTGAATGGCTACACCTTC. It yields the protein CASSTRTTGKLNGYTF. This chain connects TRBV7-2 to TRBJ1-2; 7 nucleotides match TRBD1. Germline-derived CDR1 and CDR2 are SGHTA and FQGNSA. CDR3 length equals 16 residues. With 5 bases clipped from V and 6 bases from J, the junction kept 15 bases outside the gene matches.

The chain joins TRBV3-1 to TRBJ2-1; the match to TRBD2 covers 13 bases. Germline CDR1 and CDR2: LGHDT and YNNKEL (reference sequence). The CDR3 totals 15 residues. The V segment lost 1 base and the J segment 8 bases; nucleotides outside the gene matches: 2. CDR3 protein: CASSQAGLAGDEQFF. The CDR3 DNA reads as TGTGCCAGCAGCCAAGCTGGACTAGCGGGAGATGAGCAGTTCTTC.

This clonotype was found many times. This chain uses TRBV7-2 with TRBJ2-2; D possibly corresponds to TRBD2 (5 bases). This CDR3 has 14 amino acids. Looked up from germline, CDR1 is SGHTA and CDR2 is FQGNSA. Trimming took off 6 bases at V and 0 bases at J, with 8 bases between the two ends. CDR3 coding DNA: TGTGCCAGCAGGGAGACTACGAACACCGGGGAGCTGTTTTTT. This translates into CASRETTNTGELFF.

The chain joins TRBV7-4 to TRBJ2-1; 10 bases fit TRBD2. The V gene end was trimmed by 5 bases and the J gene end by 2 bases; junction bases not matched to a gene: 24. CDR1 is SGHVT, CDR2 SQSDAQ, per germline. This CDR3 contains 22 residues. The DNA of the CDR3 is TGTGCCAGCAGCCCACGGAGACCCCCCGGACTACCACTAGCGGGGACCTACAATGAGCAGTTCTTC. This sequence encodes CASSPRRPPGLPLAGTYNEQFF.

The chain joins TRBV7-2 to TRBJ1-1, with D maybe TRBD1 (5 bases). The V gene's germline CDR1 is SGHTA and CDR2 FQGNSA. Trimming took off 5 bases at V and 5 bases at J, with 18 bases between the two ends. The CDR3 extends over 15 amino acids. The CDR3 region is CASSPGGRGETEAFF. Here the CDR3 DNA reads TGTGCCAGCAGCCCTGGCGGGCGGGGGGAAACTGAAGCTTTCTTT.

This clonotype was observed many times. The chain is built from TRBV12-3 or TRBV12-4 and TRBJ2-1; 10 nucleotides line up with TRBD2. Trimming took 5 bases from V and 7 from J; bases not matched to a gene: 11. This CDR3 comprises 16 residues. The CDR3 sequence is CASSLQAGGPGNEQFF. For the CDR3, the DNA is TGTGCCAGCAGTCTGCAAGCGGGAGGGCCAGGGAATGAGCAGTTCTTC.

This clonotype was observed a handful of times. This chain connects TRBV28 to TRBJ1-2; 7 bases agree with TRBD1. J gave up 7 bases and V 8 bases, and 16 bases lay outside the gene matches. This CDR3 is 15 amino acids long. Germline V CDR1 and CDR2: MDHEN, SYDVKM. The DNA for the CDR3 is TGTGCCAGCCAGACCAACCACAGGGGAAAGTCTGGCTACACCTTC. Its protein product is CASQTNHRGKSGYTF.

V is TRBV6-2 or TRBV6-3 and J is TRBJ2-4; 7 bases are a match to TRBD1. Per the germline V gene, CDR1 is MNHEY and CDR2 is SVGEGT. The J segment lost 1 base and the V segment lost 4 bases, leaving 10 bases of the junction unmatched. The CDR3 runs to 17 residues. The CDR3 sequence: CASSLSRDSTAKNIQYF. The DNA for the CDR3 is TGTGCCAGCAGTTTAAGCCGGGACAGTACGGCCAAAAACATTCAGTACTTC.

This clonotype has a count of ten or more. V usage is TRBV4-1 and J usage is TRBJ2-5; 8 positions match TRBD2. The V gene's germline CDR1 is MGHRA and CDR2 YSYEKL. This CDR3 contains 15 residues. With 6 bases clipped from V and 5 bases from J, the junction kept 11 bases outside the gene matches. DNA for the CDR3: TGCGCCAGCAGATGGGGGGAGCGGGAGTGGGAGACCCAGTACTTC. It encodes CASRWGEREWETQYF.

This clonotype has only a few counts. This CDR3 reads CASRTTGKGYTF. The CDR3 DNA reads TGTGCCAGCAGGACAACAGGGAAGGGCTACACCTTC. V gene TRBV27 combines with J gene TRBJ1-2; weak D call: TRBD1 (6 bases). Trimming left V 6 bases short and J 8 bases short, with 13 bases between. Germline assignment: CDR1 MNHEY and CDR2 SMNVEV (reference sequence). The CDR3 has 12 amino acids.

This clonotype has ten or more counts. This chain uses TRBV11-2 with TRBJ1-1; D is undetermined. The ends were cut back, 6 bases at V and 0 bases at J, with 11 bases in the middle. Germline values: CDR1 SGHAT, CDR2 FQNNGV. The CDR3 sequence is 14 residues long. The CDR3, as DNA: TGTGCCAGCAGTCACCCCCCCTTGAACACTGAAGCTTTCTTT. Residues: CASSHPPLNTEAFF.